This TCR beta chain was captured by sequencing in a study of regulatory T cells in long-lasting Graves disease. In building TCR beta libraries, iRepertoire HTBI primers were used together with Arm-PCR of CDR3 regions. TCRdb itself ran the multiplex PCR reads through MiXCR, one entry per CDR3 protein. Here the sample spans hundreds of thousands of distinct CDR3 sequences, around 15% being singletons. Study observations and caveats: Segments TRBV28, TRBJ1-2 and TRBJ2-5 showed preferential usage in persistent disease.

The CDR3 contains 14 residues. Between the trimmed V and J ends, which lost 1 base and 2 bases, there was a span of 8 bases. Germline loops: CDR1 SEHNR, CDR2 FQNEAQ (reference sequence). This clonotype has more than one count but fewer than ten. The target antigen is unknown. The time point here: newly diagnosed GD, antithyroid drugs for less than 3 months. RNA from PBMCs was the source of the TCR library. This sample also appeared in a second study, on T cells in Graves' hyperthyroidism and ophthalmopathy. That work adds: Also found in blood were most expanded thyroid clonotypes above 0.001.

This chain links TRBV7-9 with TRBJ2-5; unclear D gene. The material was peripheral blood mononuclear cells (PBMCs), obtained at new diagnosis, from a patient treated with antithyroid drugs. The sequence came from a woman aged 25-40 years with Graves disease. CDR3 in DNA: TGTGCCAGCAGCTTAGAATGGGGACAAGAGACCCAGTACTTC. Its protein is CASSLEWGQETQYF.